This T cell receptor (beta chain) originates from a study of Ad26.COV2.S vaccination and SARS-CoV-2 variants. General study results and limits: Placebo recipients showed lower spike-specific TCR breadth than vaccinees. Using TCR breadth and depth analyses may have led to underestimated total T cell responses.

Treatment here: some 19 received Ad26.COV2.S at low or high dose, single or two shots; several received placebo; per-sample allocation not given. Specimen acquisition occurred on day 63 following the initial vaccine or placebo injection. Comments on this clone: Its antigen remains unknown.

The V and J ends lost 2 bases and 1 base, in that order; junction bases with no gene match: 5. The germline V gene has CDR1 SEHNR and CDR2 FQNEAQ (reference sequence). The CDR3 totals 16 residues. Only in-frame clones appear in the TCRdb table, and some are missing; sequencing was by immunoSEQ multiplex PCR. The table records over 350,000 clones, approximately 90% of them present only once. The receptor was derived from a person aged 18-60 years who received the Ad26.COV2.S COVID-19 vaccine or a placebo. The sample consisted of peripheral blood, taken in a trial of Ad26.COV2.S vaccine versus placebo. The chain carries TRBV7-9 and TRBJ2-5, with 9 bases lining up with TRBD2. CDR3 region: CASSLFPAGGQETQYF. The CDR3 DNA reads TGTGCCAGCAGCTTATTTCCAGCGGGGGGCCAAGAGACCCAGTACTTC.